The source of this T cell receptor beta chain is a study of cytomegalovirus exposure and HLA in healthy donors. Comments on this clone: Its cognate antigen is unknown.

Between the trimmed V and J ends, which lost 6 bases and 8 bases, there was a span of 19 bases. In germline, CDR1 is MDHEN, CDR2 SYDVKM. The CDR3 sequence is 14 residues long. Assay used: immunoSEQ multiplex PCR; TCRdb lists only in-frame clones, some missing. The sample has more than 90,000 clones, roughly 92% seen once. Findings and limits, study-wide: In vitro data verified three CMV-associated chains as specific for CMV antigens. Many donors shared some public TCRs, even though most TCR sequences were rare.

The clonotype comes from a woman in her 30s in good health and CMV-seropositive. Input material: PBMCs. This chain uses TRBV28 with TRBJ1-1, with a tentative D call TRBD1 (6 bases). The CDR3 nucleotides read TGTGCCAGCAGCGAGAACTCCGGGACACGAGAAGCTTTCTTT. Translation: CASSENSGTREAFF.